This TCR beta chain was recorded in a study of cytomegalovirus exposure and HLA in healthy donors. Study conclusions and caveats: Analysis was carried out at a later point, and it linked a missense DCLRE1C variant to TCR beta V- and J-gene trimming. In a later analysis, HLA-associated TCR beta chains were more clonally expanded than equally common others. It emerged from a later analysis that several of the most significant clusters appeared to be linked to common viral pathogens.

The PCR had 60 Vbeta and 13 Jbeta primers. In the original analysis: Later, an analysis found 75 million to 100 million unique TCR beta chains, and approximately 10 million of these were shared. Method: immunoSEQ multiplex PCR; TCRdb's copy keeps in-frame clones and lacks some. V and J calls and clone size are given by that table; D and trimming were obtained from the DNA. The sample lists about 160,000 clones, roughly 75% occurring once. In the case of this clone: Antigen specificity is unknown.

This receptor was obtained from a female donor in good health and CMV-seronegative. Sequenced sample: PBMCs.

The CDR3 here is CTSSKIRGFAYNEQFF. The CDR3 DNA is TGCACCAGCAGCAAAATACGGGGGTTCGCCTACAATGAGCAGTTCTTC. The chain employs TRBV1 and TRBJ2-1; the table assigns TRBD2, which was not confirmed against the DNA. TRBV1 is described as a pseudogene. CDR3 length equals 16 residues.